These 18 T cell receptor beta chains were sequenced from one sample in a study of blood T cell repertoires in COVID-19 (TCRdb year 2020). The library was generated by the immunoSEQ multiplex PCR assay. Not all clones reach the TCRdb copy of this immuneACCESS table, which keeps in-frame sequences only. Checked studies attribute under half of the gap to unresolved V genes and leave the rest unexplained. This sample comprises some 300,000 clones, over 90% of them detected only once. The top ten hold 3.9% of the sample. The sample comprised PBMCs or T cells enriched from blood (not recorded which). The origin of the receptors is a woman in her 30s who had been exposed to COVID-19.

The CDR3 here is CASSLDYGTDTQYF. The CDR3 nucleotides are TGTGCCAGCAGCTTGGACTATGGCACAGATACGCAGTATTTT. The rearrangement joins TRBV5-5 to TRBJ2-3; unclear D gene. Germline lookup yields CDR1 SGHKS and CDR2 YYEKEE (reference sequence). Trimming stripped 0 bases from V and 1 base from J, with 6 bases between. The CDR3 sequence is 14 residues long.

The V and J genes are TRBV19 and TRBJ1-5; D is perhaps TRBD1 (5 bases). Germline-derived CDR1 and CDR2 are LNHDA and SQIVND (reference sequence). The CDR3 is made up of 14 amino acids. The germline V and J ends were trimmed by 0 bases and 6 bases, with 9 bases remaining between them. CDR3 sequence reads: CASSIERGSQPQHF. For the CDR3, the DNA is TGTGCCAGTAGTATAGAAAGGGGTTCTCAGCCCCAGCATTTT.

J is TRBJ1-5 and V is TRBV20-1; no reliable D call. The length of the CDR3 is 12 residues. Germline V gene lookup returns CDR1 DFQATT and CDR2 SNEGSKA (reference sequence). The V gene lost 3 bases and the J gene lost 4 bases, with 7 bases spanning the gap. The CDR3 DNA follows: TGCAGTGCTAGTCGGGAGAATCAGCCCCAGCATTTT. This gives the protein CSASRENQPQHF.

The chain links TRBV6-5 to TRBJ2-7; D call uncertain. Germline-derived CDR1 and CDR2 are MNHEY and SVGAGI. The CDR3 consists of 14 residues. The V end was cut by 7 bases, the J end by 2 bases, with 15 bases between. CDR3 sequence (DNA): TGTGCCAGCACTCTTACCCGGGTCACCTACGAGCAGTACTTC. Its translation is CASTLTRVTYEQYF.

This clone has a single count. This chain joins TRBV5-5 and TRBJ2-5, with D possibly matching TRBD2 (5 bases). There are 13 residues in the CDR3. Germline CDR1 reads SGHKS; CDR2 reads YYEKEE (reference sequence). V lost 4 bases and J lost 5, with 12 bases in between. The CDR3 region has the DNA TGTGCCAGCAGCATTGACCGGAGGGAGACCCAGTACTTC. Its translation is CASSIDRRETQYF.

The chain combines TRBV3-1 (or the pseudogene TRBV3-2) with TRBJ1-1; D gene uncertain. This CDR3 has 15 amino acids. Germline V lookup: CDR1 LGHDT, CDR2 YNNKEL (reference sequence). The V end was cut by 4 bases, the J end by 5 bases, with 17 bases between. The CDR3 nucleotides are TGTGCCAGCAGCCCTTGGGGAGGGCGCGGAACTGAAGCTTTCTTT. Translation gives CASSPWGGRGTEAFF.

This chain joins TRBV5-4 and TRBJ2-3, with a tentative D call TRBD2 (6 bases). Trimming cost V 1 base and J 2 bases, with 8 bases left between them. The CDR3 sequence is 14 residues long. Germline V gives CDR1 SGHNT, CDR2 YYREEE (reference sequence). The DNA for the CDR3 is TGTGCCAGCAGCTTGCGGCGGGACACAGATACGCAGTATTTT. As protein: CASSLRRDTDTQYF.

CDR3: CASSFGQFNEQFF. The DNA for the CDR3 is TGTGCCAGCAGCTTTGGACAGTTCAATGAGCAGTTCTTC. The rearrangement links TRBV13 to TRBJ2-1, with D tentatively TRBD1 (6 bases). The CDR3 contains 13 residues. Deletions cut 3 bases from V and 6 bases from J, with 9 bases between. Germline-derived CDR1 and CDR2 are PRHDT and FYEKMQ (reference sequence).

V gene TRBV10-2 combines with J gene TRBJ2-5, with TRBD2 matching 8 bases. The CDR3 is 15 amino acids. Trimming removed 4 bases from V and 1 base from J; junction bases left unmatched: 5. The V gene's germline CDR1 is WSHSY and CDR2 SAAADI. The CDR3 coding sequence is TGCGCCAGCAGTGTGGCTAGCGGGTCCCAAGAGACCCAGTACTTC. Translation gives CASSVASGSQETQYF.

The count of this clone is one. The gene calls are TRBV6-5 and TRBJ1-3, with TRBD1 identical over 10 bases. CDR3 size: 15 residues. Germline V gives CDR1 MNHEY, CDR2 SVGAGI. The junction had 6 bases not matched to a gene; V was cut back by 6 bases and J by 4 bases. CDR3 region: CASSSGDRGGNTIYF. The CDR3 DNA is TGTGCCAGCAGCTCCGGGGACAGGGGAGGAAACACCATATATTTT.

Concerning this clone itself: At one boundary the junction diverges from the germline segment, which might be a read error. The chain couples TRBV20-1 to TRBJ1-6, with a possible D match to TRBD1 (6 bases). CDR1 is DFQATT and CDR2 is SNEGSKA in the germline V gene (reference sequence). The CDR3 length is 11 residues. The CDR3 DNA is TGCAGTGCTAGAGATCGGACAGCTCACGACTTT. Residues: CSARDRTAHDF.

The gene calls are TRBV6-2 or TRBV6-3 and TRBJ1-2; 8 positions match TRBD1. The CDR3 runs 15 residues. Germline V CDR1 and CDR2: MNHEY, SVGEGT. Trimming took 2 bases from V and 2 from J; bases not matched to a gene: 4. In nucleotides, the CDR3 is TGTGCCAGCAGTTACCTTCGGACAGGGAACTATGGCTACACCTTC. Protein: CASSYLRTGNYGYTF.

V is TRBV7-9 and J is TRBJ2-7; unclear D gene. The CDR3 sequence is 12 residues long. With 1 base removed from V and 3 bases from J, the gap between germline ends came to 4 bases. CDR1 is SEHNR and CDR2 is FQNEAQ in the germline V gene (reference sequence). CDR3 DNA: TGTGCCAGCAGCTTAGATAACTACGAGCAGTACTTC. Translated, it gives CASSLDNYEQYF.

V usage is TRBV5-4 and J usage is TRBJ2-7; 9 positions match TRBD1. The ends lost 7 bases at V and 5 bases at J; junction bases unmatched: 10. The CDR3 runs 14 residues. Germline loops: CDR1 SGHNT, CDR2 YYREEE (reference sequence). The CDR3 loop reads CASFGWDRAHEQYF. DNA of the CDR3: TGTGCCAGCTTCGGTTGGGACAGGGCCCACGAGCAGTACTTC.

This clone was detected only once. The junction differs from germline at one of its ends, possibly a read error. The CDR3 reads CASRLANGTGLCGRSQPQHF. In DNA, the CDR3 is TGTGCCAGCAGATTAGCGAACGGGACAGGGCTGTGCGGAAGATCTCAGCCCCAGCATTTT. The gene calls are TRBV7-6 and TRBJ1-5, with 9 bases matching TRBD1. CDR1 is SGHVS and CDR2 is FNYEAQ in the germline V gene. The CDR3 covers 20 residues.

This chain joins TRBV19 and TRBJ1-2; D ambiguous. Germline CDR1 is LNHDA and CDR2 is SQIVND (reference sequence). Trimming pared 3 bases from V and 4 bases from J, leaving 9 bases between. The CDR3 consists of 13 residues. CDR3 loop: CASSIAGRYGYTF. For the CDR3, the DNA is TGTGCCAGTAGTATTGCAGGCCGCTATGGCTACACCTTC.

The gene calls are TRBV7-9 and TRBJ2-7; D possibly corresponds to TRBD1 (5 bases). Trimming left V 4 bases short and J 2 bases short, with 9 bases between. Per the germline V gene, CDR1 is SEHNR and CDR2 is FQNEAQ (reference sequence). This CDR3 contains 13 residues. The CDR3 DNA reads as TGTGCCAGCAGCTCCACAGGTACCTACGAGCAGTACTTC. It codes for CASSSTGTYEQYF.

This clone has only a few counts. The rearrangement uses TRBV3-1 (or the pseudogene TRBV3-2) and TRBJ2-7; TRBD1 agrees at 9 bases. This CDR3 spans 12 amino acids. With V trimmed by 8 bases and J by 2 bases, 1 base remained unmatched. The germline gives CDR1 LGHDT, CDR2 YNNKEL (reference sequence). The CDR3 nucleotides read TGTGCCAGCCGACAGGGGGCCTACGAGCAGTACTTC. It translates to CASRQGAYEQYF.